The present entry profiles one TCR beta chain with its context. This clonotype came up a few times. The antigen this receptor binds is unknown. Base qualities are not at hand, and no much larger clone is one base apart. Per the germline V gene, SGHRS is the CDR1 and YFSETQ is the CDR2. From the cysteine through the phenylalanine, the CDR3 covers 17 amino acids. Only the CDR3 portion is preserved as DNA: 51 bases, with reading frame beginning at the first base. Compared with germline, V lacks 2 bases and J lacks 7 bases; bases without a gene match: 8. This specimen's treatment or condition label, interpreted: allogeneic hematopoietic cell transplantation with graft depleted of TCRalphabeta T cells and CD19 B cells. TCRalphabeta/CD19-depleted allogeneic hematopoietic cell grafts were given to the transplant recipients, all of whom were children. These data are taken from a study of T-cell reconstitution after alpha-beta-depleted transplantation in children listed by TCRdb under 2016. The study in broad terms: Using TCR repertoire profiling, the study quantitatively followed how T-cell immune reconstitution unfolded in children after TCRalphabeta/CD19-depleted allogeneic hematopoietic cell transplantation. What the study reported, not specific to this receptor: Over the following months the frequencies of hyperexpanded clones went down, and after one year T-cell counts and TCRbeta diversity were mostly credited to newly produced T cells. The apparently early recovery of alphabetaT-cell counts about two months after transplant reportedly depended on only several hundred rapidly expanded clones that came from non-depleted graft cells. The high TCRbeta diversity at day 60 in some patients was ascribed to recipient T cells and intrathymic progenitors that had survived conditioning.

Library creation used PCR. TCRdb lists the instrument as Illumina HiSeq 2500. To normalize quantification of the TCRbeta repertoire, the TCR libraries were built with molecular barcoding that relied on unique molecular identifiers. The raw public data were reprocessed by TCRdb itself: fastp quality trimming at Q25, MiXCR clonotype calling, in-frame beta chains only. Every entry covers one CDR3 protein and lists the most common genes and DNA from its rows. The sample table shows around 580,000 distinct CDR3 sequences, and 25% to 30% are seen once. 36% of the sample comes from the top ten. The clonotype originates from a boy in the first two years of life with Wiskott-Aldrich syndrome, due to receive a stem cell transplant. The rearrangement combines TRBV5-1 with TRBJ2-2, with 13 bases in between that match TRBD2. This sample comprised PBMCs, obtained before TCRalphabeta/CD19-depleted stem cell transplant. CDR3 region: CASSLRTSGSDGGELFF. In nucleotide form, the sequence is TGCGCCAGCAGCTTACGGACTAGCGGGAGTGATGGCGGGGAGCTGTTTTTT.